The source of this TCR beta chain is a study of T cells in Graves' hyperthyroidism and ophthalmopathy. Germline V lookup: CDR1 DFQATT, CDR2 SNEGSKA (reference sequence). The CDR3 runs 13 residues. Trimming took 0 bases from V and 1 from J, leaving 6 bases between them. TCR beta CDR3 sequences were amplified from RNA transcripts. First-round RT-PCR targeting the TCR CDR3 was performed with the HTBI primer set. TCRdb analysed the multiplex PCR reads with MiXCR anew, one entry per CDR3 protein. The sample has about 700,000 distinct CDR3 sequences; approximately 15% are singletons. This clonotype has ten or more counts.

The chain recombines TRBV20-1 with TRBJ1-1, with D unclear. The specimen was blood. The clonotype comes from a young woman with Graves' hyperthyroidism. CDR3 loop: CSARDPGNTEAFF. The CDR3 region has the DNA TGCAGTGCTAGAGATCCAGGGAACACTGAAGCTTTCTTT.